Presented here are 10 T cell receptor beta chains from one specimen sequenced in a study of graft-versus-host responses after intestinal transplantation. Measured with immunoSEQ multiplex PCR; TCRdb has only the in-frame clones, and not every one. The table lists 20,000 to 25,000 clones, 40% to 55% of them singletons, with around 0.81% in the top ten. This specimen consisted of alloreactive CD4+ T cells from a mixed lymphocyte reaction culture, obtained before intestinal transplant. Regarding subset: CFSE-low proliferating T cells sorted from roughly 6-day pre-transplant mixed lymphocyte reaction (GvH or HvG direction). Every receptor here comes from a human patient who received an intestinal transplant.

The V gene is TRBV5-6, the J gene TRBJ2-1; no firm D call. This CDR3 region has 15 residues. Germline loops: CDR1 SGHDT, CDR2 YYEEEE. The germline V and J ends were trimmed by 6 bases and 0 bases, with 13 bases remaining between them. The CDR3 loop is CASTQNPSSYNEQFF. The CDR3, as DNA: TGTGCCAGCACTCAGAATCCTAGCTCCTACAATGAGCAGTTCTTC.

The chain employs TRBV7-8 and TRBJ1-2; possible D gene TRBD1, 5 bases. The CDR3 loop spans 13 amino acids. Germline CDR1 is SGHVS and CDR2 is FQNEAQ. V was pared by 1 base and J by 2 bases, with 5 bases between. In nucleotides, the CDR3 is TGTGCCAGCAGCTTAGGGACAAACTATGGCTACACCTTC. Translation: CASSLGTNYGYTF.

The genes are TRBV6-1 and TRBJ1-2; TRBD1 matches 7 bases. V was pared by 4 bases and J by 4 bases, with 9 bases of the junction left unmatched. This CDR3 has 15 amino acids. Per the germline V gene, CDR1 is MNHNS and CDR2 is SASEGT. The DNA for the CDR3 is TGTGCCAGCAGTGTCGACAGGGCCCCACTCTATGGCTACACCTTC. Amino acids: CASSVDRAPLYGYTF.

CDR3: CASSEPNNNEKLFF. CDR3 bases: TGTGCCAGCAGTGAGCCCAACAATAATGAAAAACTGTTTTTT. J is TRBJ1-4 and V is TRBV6-1; D not certain. Germline CDR1 is MNHNS and CDR2 is SASEGT. CDR3 size: 14 residues. Trimming took 3 bases from V and 4 from J, leaving 9 bases between them.

The chain combines TRBV9 with TRBJ1-1; D not certain. This CDR3 is built from 14 residues. From germline, CDR1 is SGDLS and CDR2 YYNGEE. V lost 2 bases and J 0 bases, leaving 8 bases between the germline ends. The CDR3 is CASSVGVMNTEAFF. The CDR3 DNA is TGTGCCAGCAGCGTCGGGGTGATGAACACTGAAGCTTTCTTT.

V and J are TRBV18 and TRBJ2-5; the match to TRBD1 covers 8 bases. V was pared by 8 bases and J by 2 bases, with 7 bases of the junction left unmatched. Germline V lookup: CDR1 KGHSH, CDR2 LQKENI. This CDR3 comprises 14 residues. In DNA, the CDR3 is TGTGCCAGCACATTAGACAGGGGACAAGAGACCCAGTACTTC. Encoded protein: CASTLDRGQETQYF.

Within the sample, this clone is medium-sized. The genes are TRBV4-2 and TRBJ2-7; weak D call: TRBD2 (6 bases). From germline, CDR1 is LGHNA and CDR2 YNFKEQ. Trimming took 0 bases from V and 1 from J, leaving 22 bases between them. This CDR3 region has 19 residues. Written as DNA, the CDR3 is TGTGCCAGCAGCCAAGACGCGCAGGGTGGGACTCCCTATTCCTACGAGCAGTACTTC. Translated: CASSQDAQGGTPYSYEQYF.

This clone appeared a few times. The chain uses TRBV7-8 and TRBJ1-2; D gene uncertain. Trimming removed 5 bases at V and 2 bases at J, with 12 bases between. Germline CDR1 and CDR2: SGHVS and FQNEAQ. This CDR3 spans 14 amino acids. CDR3 region: CASSPSGPNYGYTF. The CDR3 DNA sequence: TGTGCCAGCAGCCCTTCGGGTCCGAACTATGGCTACACCTTC.

The chain joins TRBV6-5 to TRBJ1-4; 8 nucleotides line up with TRBD1. V shed 6 bases and J 6 bases; nucleotides not matched to a gene: 6. The CDR3 covers 14 residues. Germline CDR1 reads MNHEY; CDR2 reads SVGAGI. The CDR3 bases are TGTGCCAGCAGCAGACGACAGGGGTATGAAAAACTGTTTTTT. Protein sequence: CASSRRQGYEKLFF.

The chain carries TRBV4-1 and TRBJ2-7, with 9 bases lining up with TRBD2. The CDR3 loop spans 19 amino acids. Germline CDR1 MGHRA, CDR2 YSYEKL. Trimming removed 4 bases from V and 0 bases from J; junction bases left unmatched: 16. CDR3 residues: CASSRPRSGRSGSSYEQYF. CDR3 in DNA: TGCGCCAGCAGCCGCCCCCGGAGCGGGAGGAGTGGGAGCTCCTACGAGCAGTACTTC.